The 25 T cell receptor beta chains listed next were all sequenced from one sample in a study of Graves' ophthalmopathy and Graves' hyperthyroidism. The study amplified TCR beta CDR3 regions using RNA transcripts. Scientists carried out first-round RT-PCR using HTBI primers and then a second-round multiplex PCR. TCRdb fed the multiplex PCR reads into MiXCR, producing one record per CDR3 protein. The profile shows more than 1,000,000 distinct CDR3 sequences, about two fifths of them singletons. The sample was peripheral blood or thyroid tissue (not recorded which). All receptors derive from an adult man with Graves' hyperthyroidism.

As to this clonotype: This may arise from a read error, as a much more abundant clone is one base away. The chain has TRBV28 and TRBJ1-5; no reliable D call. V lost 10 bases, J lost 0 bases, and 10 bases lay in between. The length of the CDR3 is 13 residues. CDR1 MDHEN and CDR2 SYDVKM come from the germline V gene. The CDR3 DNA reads TGTGCCACCCAGGAGTATAGCAATCAGCCCCAGCATTTT. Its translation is CATQEYSNQPQHF. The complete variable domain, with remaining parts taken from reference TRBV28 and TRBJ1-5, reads DVKVTQSSRYLVKRTGEKVFLECVQDMDHENMFWYRQDPGLGLRLIYFSYDVKMKEKGDIPEGYSVSREKKERFSLILESASTNQTSMYLCATQEYSNQPQHFGDGTRLSIL.

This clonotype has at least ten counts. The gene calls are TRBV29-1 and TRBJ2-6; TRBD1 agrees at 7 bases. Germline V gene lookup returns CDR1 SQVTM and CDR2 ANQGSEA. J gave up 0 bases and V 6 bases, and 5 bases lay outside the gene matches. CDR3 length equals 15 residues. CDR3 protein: CSVRTGTSGANVLTF. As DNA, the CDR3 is TGCAGCGTCAGGACAGGTACCTCTGGGGCCAACGTCCTGACTTTC.

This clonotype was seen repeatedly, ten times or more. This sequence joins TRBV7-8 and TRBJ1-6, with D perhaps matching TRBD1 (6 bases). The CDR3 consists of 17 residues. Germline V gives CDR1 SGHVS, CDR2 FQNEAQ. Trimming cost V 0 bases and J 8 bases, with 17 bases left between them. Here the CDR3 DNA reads TGTGCCAGCAGCTTAGCCCTAGGGGGACCGGGCCATTCACCCCTCCACTTT. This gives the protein CASSLALGGPGHSPLHF.

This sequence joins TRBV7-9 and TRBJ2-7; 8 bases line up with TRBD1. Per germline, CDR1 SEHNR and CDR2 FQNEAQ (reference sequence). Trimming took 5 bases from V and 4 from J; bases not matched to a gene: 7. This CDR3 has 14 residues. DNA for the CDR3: TGTGCCAGCAGCCAGCCGGGACAGGCGTACGAGCAGTACTTC. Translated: CASSQPGQAYEQYF. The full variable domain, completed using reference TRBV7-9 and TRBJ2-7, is DTGVSQNPRHKITKRGQNVTFRCDPISEHNRLYWYRQTLGQGPEFLTYFQNEAQLEKSRLLSDRFSAERPKGSFSTLEIQRTEQGDSAMYLCASSQPGQAYEQYFGPGTRLTVT.

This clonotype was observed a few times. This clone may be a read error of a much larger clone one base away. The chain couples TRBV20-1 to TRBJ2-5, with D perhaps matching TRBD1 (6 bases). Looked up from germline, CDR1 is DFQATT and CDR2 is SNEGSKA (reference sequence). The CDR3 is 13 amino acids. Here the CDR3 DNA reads TGCAGTGCGCATCCGGACAGCCAAGAGAGCCAGTACTTC. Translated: CSAHPDSQESQYF.

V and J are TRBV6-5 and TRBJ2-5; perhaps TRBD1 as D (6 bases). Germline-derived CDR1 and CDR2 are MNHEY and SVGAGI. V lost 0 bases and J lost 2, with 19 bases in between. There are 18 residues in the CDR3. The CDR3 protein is CASSYSILQGRGQETQYF. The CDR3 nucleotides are TGTGCCAGCAGTTACTCAATCCTACAGGGAAGGGGGCAAGAGACCCAGTACTTC.

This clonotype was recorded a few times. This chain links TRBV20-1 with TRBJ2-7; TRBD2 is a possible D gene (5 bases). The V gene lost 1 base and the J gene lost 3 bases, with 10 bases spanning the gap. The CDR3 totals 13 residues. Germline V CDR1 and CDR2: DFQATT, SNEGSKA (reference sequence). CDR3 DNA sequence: TGCAGTGCTAGAGGGGCTAGCAGCTACGAGCAGTACTTC. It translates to CSARGASSYEQYF.

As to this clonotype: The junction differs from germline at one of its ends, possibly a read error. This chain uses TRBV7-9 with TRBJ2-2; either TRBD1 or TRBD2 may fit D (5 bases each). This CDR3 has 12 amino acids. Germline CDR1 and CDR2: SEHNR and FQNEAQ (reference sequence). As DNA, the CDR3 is TGTGCCAGCAGCTACGGGACCGGGGAGCTGCTTTTT. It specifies CASSYGTGELLF.

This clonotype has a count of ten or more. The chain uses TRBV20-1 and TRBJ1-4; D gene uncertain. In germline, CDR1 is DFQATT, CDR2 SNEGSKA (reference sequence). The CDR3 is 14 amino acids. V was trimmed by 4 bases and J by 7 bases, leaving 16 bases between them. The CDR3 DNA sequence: TGCAGTGCTACCAACATTCCCGGGGTTGAAAAACTGTTTTTT. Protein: CSATNIPGVEKLFF.

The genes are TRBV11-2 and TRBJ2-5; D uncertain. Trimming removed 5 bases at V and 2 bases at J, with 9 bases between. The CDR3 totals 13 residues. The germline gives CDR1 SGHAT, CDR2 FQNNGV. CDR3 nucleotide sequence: TGTGCCAGCAGCGTGCGTCAACAAGAGACCCAGTACTTC. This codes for CASSVRQQETQYF.

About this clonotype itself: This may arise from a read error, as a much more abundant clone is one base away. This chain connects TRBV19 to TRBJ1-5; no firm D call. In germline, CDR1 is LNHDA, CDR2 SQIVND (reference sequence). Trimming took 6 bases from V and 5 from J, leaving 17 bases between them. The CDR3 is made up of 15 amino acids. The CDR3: CASSLASGLYQPQHF. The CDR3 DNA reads TGTGCCAGTAGCCTTGCCTCTGGACTCTATCAGCCCCAGCATTTT.

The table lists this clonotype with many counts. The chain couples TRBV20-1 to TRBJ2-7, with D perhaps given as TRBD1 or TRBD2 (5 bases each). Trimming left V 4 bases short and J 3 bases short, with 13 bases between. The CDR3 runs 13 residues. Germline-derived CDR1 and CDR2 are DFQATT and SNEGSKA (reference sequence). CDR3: CSATGHGDYEQYF. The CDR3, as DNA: TGCAGTGCTACCGGACACGGGGACTACGAGCAGTACTTC.

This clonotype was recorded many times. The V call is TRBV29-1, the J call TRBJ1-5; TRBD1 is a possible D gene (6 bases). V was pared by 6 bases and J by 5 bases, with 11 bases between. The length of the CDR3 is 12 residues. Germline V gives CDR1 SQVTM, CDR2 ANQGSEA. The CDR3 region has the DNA TGCAGCGTGACGGCAGGGGATCAGCCCCAGCATTTT. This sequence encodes CSVTAGDQPQHF. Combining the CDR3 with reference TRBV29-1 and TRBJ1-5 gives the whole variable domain SAVISQKPSRDICQRGTSLTIQCQVDSQVTMMFWYRQQPGQSLTLIATANQGSEATYESGFVIDKFPISRPNLTFSTLTVSNMSPEDSSIYLCSVTAGDQPQHFGDGTRLSIL.

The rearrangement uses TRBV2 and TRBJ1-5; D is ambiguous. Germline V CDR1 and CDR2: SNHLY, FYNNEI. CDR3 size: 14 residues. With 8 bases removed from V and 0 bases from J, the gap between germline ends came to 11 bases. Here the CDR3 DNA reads TGTGCCAGCGCCGAGGGATATAGCAATCAGCCCCAGCATTTT. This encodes CASAEGYSNQPQHF.

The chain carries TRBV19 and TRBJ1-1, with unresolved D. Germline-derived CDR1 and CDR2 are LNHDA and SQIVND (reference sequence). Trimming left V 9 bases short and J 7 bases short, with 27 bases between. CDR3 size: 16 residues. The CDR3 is CASSSPRTNTGREAFF. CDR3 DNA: TGTGCCAGCAGTTCCCCCAGAACCAACACCGGACGTGAAGCTTTCTTT.

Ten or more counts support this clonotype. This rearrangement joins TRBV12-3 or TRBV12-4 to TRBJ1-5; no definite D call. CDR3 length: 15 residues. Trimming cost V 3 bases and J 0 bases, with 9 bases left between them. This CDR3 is CASSFGRYSNQPQHF. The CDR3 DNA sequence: TGTGCCAGCAGTTTTGGCAGATATAGCAATCAGCCCCAGCATTTT.

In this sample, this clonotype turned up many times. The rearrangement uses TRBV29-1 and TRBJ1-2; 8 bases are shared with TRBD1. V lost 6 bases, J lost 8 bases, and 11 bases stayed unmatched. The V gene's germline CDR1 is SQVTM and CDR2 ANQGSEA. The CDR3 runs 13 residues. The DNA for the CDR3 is TGCAGCGTGCGCCTGACAGGGGCAGAGGGCTACACCTTC. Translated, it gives CSVRLTGAEGYTF.

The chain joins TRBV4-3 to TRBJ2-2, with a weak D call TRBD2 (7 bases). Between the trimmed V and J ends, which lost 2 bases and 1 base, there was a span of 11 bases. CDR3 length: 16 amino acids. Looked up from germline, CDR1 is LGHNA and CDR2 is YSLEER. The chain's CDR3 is CASSQRGGQNTGELFF. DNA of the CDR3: TGCGCCAGCAGCCAAAGGGGGGGACAGAACACCGGGGAGCTGTTTTTT.

The CDR3 reads CSVEGGVEAQYF. The CDR3 DNA reads TGCAGCGTTGAGGGGGGAGTGGAGGCCCAGTACTTC. The gene calls are TRBV29-1 and TRBJ2-5, with a possible D match to TRBD2 (6 bases). Trimming stripped 3 bases from V and 9 bases from J, with 14 bases between. CDR1 is SQVTM and CDR2 is ANQGSEA in the germline V gene. The CDR3 is 12 amino acids.

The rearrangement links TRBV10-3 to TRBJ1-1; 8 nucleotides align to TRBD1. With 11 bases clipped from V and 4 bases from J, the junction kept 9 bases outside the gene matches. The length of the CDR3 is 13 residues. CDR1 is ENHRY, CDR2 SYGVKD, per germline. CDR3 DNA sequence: TGTGCCCGCCAGGGGGCAGGGAGCACTGAAGCTTTCTTT. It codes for CARQGAGSTEAFF.

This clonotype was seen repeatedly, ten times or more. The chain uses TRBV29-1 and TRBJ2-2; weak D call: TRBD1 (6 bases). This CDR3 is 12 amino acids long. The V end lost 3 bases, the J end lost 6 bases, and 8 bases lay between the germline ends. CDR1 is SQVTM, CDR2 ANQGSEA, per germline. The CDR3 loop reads CSVDTGPGELFF. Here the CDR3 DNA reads TGCAGCGTTGACACAGGGCCCGGGGAGCTGTTTTTT.

In nucleotides, the CDR3 is TGTGCCAGCAGCTTAGTCCCCGGGGGATTACAAGAGACCCAGTACTTC. Translated, it gives CASSLVPGGLQETQYF. The V gene is TRBV7-3, the J gene TRBJ2-5; a possible D gene is TRBD2 (6 bases). Germline V gene data show CDR1 as SGHTA and CDR2 as FQGTGA. Trimming shortened V by 2 bases and J by 2 bases, and 15 bases separated the two germline ends. The CDR3 covers 16 residues.

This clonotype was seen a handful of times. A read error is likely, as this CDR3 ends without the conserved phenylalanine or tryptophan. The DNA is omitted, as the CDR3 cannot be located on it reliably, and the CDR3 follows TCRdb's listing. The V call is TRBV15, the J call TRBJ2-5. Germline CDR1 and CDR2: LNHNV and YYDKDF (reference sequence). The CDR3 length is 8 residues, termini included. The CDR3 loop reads CATSHILT.

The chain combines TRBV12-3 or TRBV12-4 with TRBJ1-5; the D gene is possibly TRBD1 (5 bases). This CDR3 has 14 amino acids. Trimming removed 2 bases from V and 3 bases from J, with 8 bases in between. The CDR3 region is CASSLRQNNQPQHF. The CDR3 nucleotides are TGTGCCAGCAGTTTAAGACAGAACAATCAGCCCCAGCATTTT.

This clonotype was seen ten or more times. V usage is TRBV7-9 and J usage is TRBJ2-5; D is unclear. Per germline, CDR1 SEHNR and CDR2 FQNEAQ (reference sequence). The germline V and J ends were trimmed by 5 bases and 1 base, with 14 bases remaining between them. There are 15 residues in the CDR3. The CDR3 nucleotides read TGTGCCAGCAGCATAGTCCGAGGATTCCAAGAGACCCAGTACTTC. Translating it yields CASSIVRGFQETQYF.